This is a list of T cell receptor beta chains from one sample in a study of T cell repertoires in cytomegalovirus infection. Via MiXCR, TCRdb re-called the reads, giving one row per CDR3 protein. Of 150,000 to 200,000 distinct CDR3 sequences listed, less than 9.5% are singletons. Material for sequencing was PBMCs. These receptors all come from a human donor in good health (CMV status not recorded). Some clones in this sample may be carry-over from other donors' samples. The CDR3 runs from the conserved cysteine through the conserved F or W. The order of the fields is J gene, V gene, clone size, D gene, CDR3 DNA, CDR3 protein. The D gene is left open where the match is weak. Some rows mark clone size as missing; the rest say once, few, many or name a class of expanded clone.

j_gene: TRBJ2-1; v_gene: TRBV7-2; abundance: many; d_gene: TRBD2; CDR3nt: TGTGCCAGCAGCTCCGGGACTAGCGGGGGTAATGAGCAGTTCTTC; CDR3aa: CASSSGTSGGNEQFF
j_gene: TRBJ2-4; v_gene: TRBV7-2; abundance: many; d_gene: TRBD2; CDR3nt: TGTGCCAGCAGCTTAGCCTCTACTAGCGGGAGAGCCAAAAACATTCAGTACTTC; CDR3aa: CASSLASTSGRAKNIQYF
j_gene: TRBJ2-1; v_gene: TRBV23-1; abundance: .; d_gene: .; CDR3nt: TGCGCCAGCAGTCAATCGATAGGGTTTTTACGTTGGAATGAGCAGTTCTTC; CDR3aa: CASSQSIGFLRWNEQFF
j_gene: TRBJ2-7; v_gene: TRBV5-4; abundance: .; d_gene: TRBD2; CDR3nt: TGTGCCAGCAGCGCGGGACTAGCGGGAGACGCGCAGTACTTC; CDR3aa: CASSAGLAGDAQYF
j_gene: TRBJ2-3; v_gene: TRBV2; abundance: .; d_gene: .; CDR3nt: TGTGCCAGCAGTTACGCCGAGACCACAGATACGCAGTATTTT; CDR3aa: CASSYAETTDTQYF
j_gene: TRBJ2-4; v_gene: TRBV6-2/TRBV6-3; abundance: few; d_gene: TRBD2; CDR3nt: TGTGCCAGCGGAACCGTGACTAGCGGGAGGGCCGAGAAAAACATTCAGTACTTC; CDR3aa: CASGTVTSGRAEKNIQYF
j_gene: TRBJ2-1; v_gene: TRBV12-3/TRBV12-4; abundance: many; d_gene: TRBD2; CDR3nt: TGTGCCAGCAGATGCCTCGGGACTAGCGGGCCCAATGAGCAGTTCTTC; CDR3aa: CASRCLGTSGPNEQFF
j_gene: TRBJ1-2; v_gene: TRBV5-1; abundance: .; d_gene: .; CDR3nt: TGCGCCAGCAGCTTAGGTGACACTCATTACTATGGCTACACCTTC; CDR3aa: CASSLGDTHYYGYTF
j_gene: TRBJ2-6; v_gene: TRBV5-4; abundance: many; d_gene: .; CDR3nt: TGTGCCAGCAGCTCCGGACAGTCTGGGGCCAACGTCCTGACTTTC; CDR3aa: CASSSGQSGANVLTF
j_gene: TRBJ2-1; v_gene: TRBV5-4; abundance: few; d_gene: TRBD1; CDR3nt: TGTGCCAGCAGCATTGCCGGGACAGGGTGGAATGAGCAGTTCTTC; CDR3aa: CASSIAGTGWNEQFF
j_gene: TRBJ2-2; v_gene: TRBV20-1; abundance: few; d_gene: .; CDR3nt: TGCAGTGCCCCGTTGGGGGAGGGGGGCACCGGGGAGCTGTTTTTT; CDR3aa: CSAPLGEGGTGELFF
j_gene: TRBJ2-5; v_gene: TRBV2; abundance: many; d_gene: TRBD1; CDR3nt: TGTGCCAGCACCCCGGGACAGGGCGGCGAGACCCAGTACTTC; CDR3aa: CASTPGQGGETQYF
j_gene: TRBJ1-1; v_gene: TRBV11-2; abundance: many; d_gene: .; CDR3nt: TGTGCCAGCAGCTTAGTAATGGGGGTCAAGAACACTGAAGCTTTCTTT; CDR3aa: CASSLVMGVKNTEAFF
j_gene: TRBJ1-2; v_gene: TRBV6-8; abundance: few; d_gene: TRBD1; CDR3nt: TGTGCCAGCAGTTCCGGGACAGGGAGTGGCTACACCTTC; CDR3aa: CASSSGTGSGYTF
j_gene: TRBJ1-5; v_gene: TRBV6-2/TRBV6-3; abundance: .; d_gene: TRBD1; CDR3nt: TGTGCCAGCAGCCCTTTGGACAGGGGAGAGCCCCAGCATTTT; CDR3aa: CASSPLDRGEPQHF
j_gene: TRBJ2-3; v_gene: TRBV5-4; abundance: few; d_gene: TRBD2; CDR3nt: TGTGCCAGCAGCCCCGCTGTCCTAGCGGGGGGGCCCCGCACAGATACGCAGTATTTT; CDR3aa: CASSPAVLAGGPRTDTQYF
j_gene: TRBJ1-1; v_gene: TRBV14; abundance: .; d_gene: .; CDR3nt: TGTGCCAGCAGCCAGATGGGAGTGAACACTGAAGCTTTCTTT; CDR3aa: CASSQMGVNTEAFF
j_gene: TRBJ2-7; v_gene: TRBV7-2; abundance: many; d_gene: TRBD2; CDR3nt: TGTGCCAGCAGCTTATCGGGACTAGCGGGGGCCTACGAGCAGTACTTC; CDR3aa: CASSLSGLAGAYEQYF
j_gene: TRBJ2-7; v_gene: TRBV10-2; abundance: .; d_gene: .; CDR3nt: TGCGCCAGCCTAGAGGGGGGAAGCTTCTACGAGCAGTACTTC; CDR3aa: CASLEGGSFYEQYF
j_gene: TRBJ2-1; v_gene: TRBV7-2; abundance: many; d_gene: TRBD2; CDR3nt: TGTGCCAGCAGCCCCAGACTAGCGGGACATAATGAGCAGTTCTTC; CDR3aa: CASSPRLAGHNEQFF
j_gene: TRBJ2-3; v_gene: TRBV6-2/TRBV6-3; abundance: many; d_gene: TRBD2; CDR3nt: TGTGCCAGCAGTCGCGGGGGGGGTTTAGATACGCAGTATTTT; CDR3aa: CASSRGGGLDTQYF
j_gene: TRBJ2-1; v_gene: TRBV7-4; abundance: .; d_gene: .; CDR3nt: TGTGCCAGCAGCTTAGAGGCTTACAATGAGCAGTTCTTC; CDR3aa: CASSLEAYNEQFF
j_gene: TRBJ1-1; v_gene: TRBV12-3/TRBV12-4; abundance: many; d_gene: .; CDR3nt: TGTGCCAGCAGTTTAAAGCACGACGGCACTGAAGCTTTCTTT; CDR3aa: CASSLKHDGTEAFF